Shown below are 28 T cell receptor beta chains from a single sample sequenced in a study of T-cell memory formation after mild COVID-19. MiXCR, run by TCRdb on the 5' RACE reads, gives a single entry per CDR3 protein. The sample has about 160,000 distinct CDR3 sequences; around 30% are singletons. The specimen sequenced was PBMCs or a T cell subset sorted from them (not recorded which). Every receptor here comes from an adult woman who had mild COVID-19 (a few samples of this study predate the infection). Cell type and time point are not known.

This CDR3 is CASSFQSSGANVLTF. CDR3 nucleotides: TGTGCCAGCAGTTTTCAGTCCTCTGGGGCCAACGTCCTGACTTTC. The rearrangement uses TRBV12-3 or TRBV12-4 and TRBJ2-6; D is unresolved. V dropped 3 bases and J dropped 0 bases, with 6 bases sitting between them. The CDR3 runs 15 residues.

Only a few counts were recorded for this clonotype. This rearrangement joins TRBV6-2 or TRBV6-3 to TRBJ1-1; D remains unclear. Germline CDR1 and CDR2: MNHEY and SVGEGT. The CDR3 is 14 amino acids. The V end was cut by 2 bases, the J end by 3 bases, with 10 bases between. Here the CDR3 reads CASSYAGRDTEAFF. CDR3 in DNA: TGTGCCAGCAGTTACGCCGGGAGGGACACTGAAGCTTTCTTT.

In its sample, this clonotype was seen a few times. The chain has TRBV20-1 and TRBJ2-1; 8 bases line up with TRBD2. Unmatched junction bases numbered 13, after V lost 0 bases and J lost 0 bases. Germline V CDR1 and CDR2: DFQATT, SNEGSKA (reference sequence). This CDR3 region has 19 residues. The CDR3 sequence is CSARDFRASGYSSYNEQFF. In DNA form, the CDR3 reads TGCAGTGCTAGAGATTTTAGGGCTAGCGGGTATAGCTCCTACAATGAGCAGTTCTTC.

This clonotype showed up just once. The gene calls are TRBV29-1 and TRBJ2-1; 14 nucleotides line up with TRBD2. The CDR3 covers 17 residues. V was clipped by 3 bases and J by 6 bases; unmatched bases: 10. CDR1 is SQVTM, CDR2 ANQGSEA, per germline. This chain's CDR3 is CSVDGWGLAGASNEQFF. The CDR3 DNA follows: TGCAGCGTTGATGGTTGGGGACTAGCGGGGGCCTCCAATGAGCAGTTCTTC.

This clonotype has a handful of counts. This chain connects TRBV6-2 or TRBV6-3 to TRBJ2-3; 10 nucleotides line up with TRBD1. Germline assignment: CDR1 MNHEY and CDR2 SVGEGT. Trimming cost V 8 bases and J 0 bases; bases outside gene matches: 11. This CDR3 comprises 17 residues. The CDR3 DNA reads as TGTGCCAGCGAAGACAGGGGGCCTTTAACTAGCACAGATACGCAGTATTTT. It codes for CASEDRGPLTSTDTQYF.

This sequence joins TRBV5-1 and TRBJ2-1; 7 nucleotides agree with TRBD1. Germline V gives CDR1 SGHRS, CDR2 YFSETQ. This CDR3 has 14 residues. Trimming at V came to 3 bases and at J to 7 bases, leaving 7 bases not matched to a gene. CDR3 nucleotide sequence: TGCGCCAGCAGCTGGGGGACAGAGGGTAATGAGCAGTTCTTC. Amino acid sequence: CASSWGTEGNEQFF.

A few counts support this clonotype. CDR3 region: CASSFPRRAGASQETQYF. CDR3 coding DNA: TGTGCCAGCAGCTTCCCCCGTAGGGCGGGGGCTTCCCAAGAGACCCAGTACTTC. This chain links TRBV7-9 with TRBJ2-5; TRBD2 is a possible D gene (7 bases). The CDR3 runs 18 residues. V lost 3 bases and J 1 base, leaving 21 bases between the germline ends. CDR1 is SEHNR, CDR2 FQNEAQ, per germline (reference sequence).

The chain couples TRBV20-1 to TRBJ1-1; 12 bases are shared with TRBD1. Germline loops: CDR1 DFQATT, CDR2 SNEGSKA (reference sequence). The CDR3 length is 15 residues. V dropped 5 bases and J dropped 1; count of bases not matched to a gene: 5. CDR3 loop: CSAPGTGGANTEAFF. CDR3 coding DNA: TGCAGTGCTCCCGGGACAGGGGGCGCGAACACTGAAGCTTTCTTT.

V usage is TRBV30 and J usage is TRBJ2-7; D perhaps matches TRBD1 (5 bases). The CDR3 is 13 amino acids. With 3 bases removed from V and 0 bases from J, the gap between germline ends came to 9 bases. CDR1 GTSNPN and CDR2 SVGIG come from the germline V gene (reference sequence). The DNA for the CDR3 is TGTGCCTGGAGGGATACAGGCTCCTACGAGCAGTACTTC. It specifies CAWRDTGSYEQYF.

The table lists this clonotype with a few counts. The chain recombines TRBV6-2 or TRBV6-3 with TRBJ1-1; no clear D gene. The V and J ends lost 7 bases and 5 bases respectively, with 17 bases between them. Germline-derived CDR1 and CDR2 are MNHEY and SVGEGT. The CDR3 contains 14 residues. The CDR3 reads CASTILEGYTEAFF. The CDR3 nucleotides are TGTGCCAGCACCATACTAGAGGGATATACTGAAGCTTTCTTT.

The chain couples TRBV6-6 to TRBJ1-6; 10 bases fit TRBD1. J lost 9 bases, V lost 5 bases, and 7 bases had no gene match. This CDR3 has 15 amino acids. Germline CDR1 is MNHNY and CDR2 is SVGAGI (reference sequence). This CDR3 is CASSLRTGGISPLHF. The CDR3 bases are TGTGCCAGCAGTCTGAGGACAGGGGGGATTTCACCCCTCCACTTT.

V usage is TRBV15 and J usage is TRBJ2-1; 14 nucleotides line up with TRBD2. Germline V gene lookup returns CDR1 LNHNV and CDR2 YYDKDF (reference sequence). Trimming removed 5 bases from V and 8 bases from J; junction bases left unmatched: 5. This CDR3 is 15 amino acids long. CDR3: CATSGLAGGGYEQFF. The CDR3 DNA reads TGTGCCACCAGCGGACTAGCGGGGGGTGGGTATGAGCAGTTCTTC.

The table lists this clonotype with a count of one. This chain uses TRBV6-5 with TRBJ2-7; 8 bases agree with TRBD1. Trimming cost V 6 bases and J 2 bases; bases outside gene matches: 6. Germline assignment: CDR1 MNHEY and CDR2 SVGAGI. The CDR3 has 14 residues. CDR3 nucleotides: TGTGCCAGCAGAGGACAGGGATTAACCTACGAGCAGTACTTC. Encoded protein: CASRGQGLTYEQYF.

The chain combines TRBV29-1 with TRBJ2-7; 9 nucleotides align to TRBD2. CDR3 length: 15 residues. Germline values: CDR1 SQVTM, CDR2 ANQGSEA. J was trimmed by 2 bases and V by 3 bases; bases with no gene match: 8. The CDR3 region has the DNA TGCAGCGTTGATTGGGGGCGGGAGGGAACCTACGAGCAGTACTTC. Its protein product is CSVDWGREGTYEQYF.

This chain links TRBV19 with TRBJ1-1, with 7 nucleotides matching TRBD1. The V gene's germline CDR1 is LNHDA and CDR2 SQIVND (reference sequence). The CDR3 extends over 17 amino acids. V lost 5 bases, J lost 5 bases, and 17 bases stayed unmatched. The DNA of the CDR3 is TGTGCCAGTAGTTTCCCAGCCCGGACAGGTGGAGGGACTGAAGCTTTCTTT. It encodes CASSFPARTGGGTEAFF.

Only a few counts were recorded for this clonotype. CDR3 bases: TGTGCCACCAGTGATTTAAGGGGTGGGACAGATACGCAGTATTTT. Translated: CATSDLRGGTDTQYF. The rearrangement links TRBV24-1 to TRBJ2-3; D is possibly TRBD1 (5 bases). The CDR3 has 15 residues. Trimming pared 1 base from V and 3 bases from J, leaving 10 bases between. Per the germline V gene, CDR1 is KGHDR and CDR2 is SFDVKD.

This clonotype was picked up a small number of times. The gene calls are TRBV25-1 and TRBJ2-5; a possible D gene is TRBD2 (5 bases). This CDR3 has 15 residues. CDR1 is MGHDK, CDR2 SYGVNS, per germline. The V end was cut by 2 bases, the J end by 2 bases, with 12 bases between. The CDR3 bases are TGTGCCAGCAGTGAAGGTGGGAGACGACAAGAGACCCAGTACTTC. Protein product: CASSEGGRRQETQYF.

The chain is built from TRBV6-5 and TRBJ2-3; D may be TRBD2 (5 bases). Germline assignment: CDR1 MNHEY and CDR2 SVGAGI. The CDR3 has 14 residues. The V end was cut by 0 bases, the J end by 9 bases, with 13 bases between. The CDR3 DNA sequence: TGTGCCAGCAGTTACTCGGCGACTAAAGAGACGCAGTATTTT. Translating it yields CASSYSATKETQYF.

This clonotype was found a few times. The chain couples TRBV20-1 to TRBJ1-1; D might be TRBD1 (5 bases). V was clipped by 4 bases and J by 3 bases, with 18 bases between them. Germline V gives CDR1 DFQATT, CDR2 SNEGSKA (reference sequence). The CDR3 is made up of 15 amino acids. In nucleotides, the CDR3 is TGCAGTGCTATTCTCTTTCGGGGCAGGGACACTGAAGCTTTCTTT. It codes for CSAILFRGRDTEAFF.

This clonotype was seen more than once but under ten times. V usage is TRBV5-6 and J usage is TRBJ2-7; no reliable D call. The CDR3 runs to 15 residues. The V gene lost 1 base and the J gene lost 2 bases, with 13 bases spanning the gap. Germline lookup yields CDR1 SGHDT and CDR2 YYEEEE. CDR3 bases: TGTGCCAGCAGCTTGCGACTCCAAACAACCTACGAGCAGTACTTC. This gives the protein CASSLRLQTTYEQYF.

This chain connects TRBV12-3 or TRBV12-4 to TRBJ1-2; TRBD1 aligns across 7 bases. The CDR3 sequence is 13 residues long. Germline trimming cut 5 bases from V and 3 bases from J; bases unmatched to any gene: 3. As DNA, the CDR3 is TGTGCCAGCAGTCCCGGGACAGACTATGGCTACACCTTC. Its protein product is CASSPGTDYGYTF.

This clonotype was seen a few times. This chain joins TRBV11-2 and TRBJ2-2; D tentatively fits TRBD1 or TRBD2 (5 bases each). The CDR3 is 19 amino acids. Trimming cost V 1 base and J 1 base, with 19 bases left between them. CDR1 and CDR2 from the germline V gene are SGHAT and FQNNGV. This CDR3 is CASSLGPGLARGNTGELFF. CDR3 nucleotide sequence: TGTGCCAGCAGCTTAGGCCCAGGGCTAGCTCGGGGGAACACCGGGGAGCTGTTTTTT. The full variable domain, with the rest looked up from reference TRBV11-2 and TRBJ2-2, is EAGVAQSPRYKIIEKRQSVAFWCNPISGHATLYWYQQILGQGPKLLIQFQNNGVVDDSQLPKDRFSAERLKGVDSTLKIQPAKLEDSAVYLCASSLGPGLARGNTGELFFGEGSRLTVL.

There are a few counts of this clonotype. The chain has TRBV24-1 and TRBJ2-3; D gene ambiguous. V was cut by 5 bases and J by 3 bases, with 11 bases left in between. The CDR3 covers 14 residues. Germline V gives CDR1 KGHDR, CDR2 SFDVKD. DNA of the CDR3: TGTGCCACCAGTGGGAACAGCGAAACAGATACGCAGTATTTT. It is translated as CATSGNSETDTQYF.

This clonotype has more than one count but fewer than ten. The chain recombines TRBV7-9 with TRBJ2-5; 9 nucleotides line up with TRBD2. Trimming cost V 1 base and J 4 bases; bases outside gene matches: 4. The CDR3 is made up of 15 amino acids. The V gene's germline CDR1 is SEHNR and CDR2 FQNEAQ (reference sequence). The CDR3, as DNA: TGTGCCAGCAGCTTAGAAGCGGGAGGCGGAGAGACCCAGTACTTC. It yields the protein CASSLEAGGGETQYF.

V gene TRBV7-9 combines with J gene TRBJ1-1, with D tentatively TRBD1 (6 bases). V lost 3 bases and J 3 bases, leaving 8 bases between the germline ends. Germline CDR1 and CDR2: SEHNR and FQNEAQ (reference sequence). The CDR3 is 13 residues long. CDR3 in amino acids: CASSFTGYTEAFF. DNA of the CDR3: TGTGCCAGCAGCTTCACAGGGTACACTGAAGCTTTCTTT. Complete variable domain (other parts from reference TRBV7-9 and TRBJ1-1): DTGVSQNPRHKITKRGQNVTFRCDPISEHNRLYWYRQTLGQGPEFLTYFQNEAQLEKSRLLSDRFSAERPKGSFSTLEIQRTEQGDSAMYLCASSFTGYTEAFFGQGTRLTVV.

As DNA, the CDR3 is TGTGCCAGCAGGCAGGGCTACGAGCAGTACTTC. Its translation is CASRQGYEQYF. The chain has TRBV7-8 and TRBJ2-7, with D tentatively TRBD1 (5 bases). With 6 bases removed from V and 3 bases from J, the gap between germline ends came to 6 bases. There are 11 residues in the CDR3. CDR1 and CDR2 (germline): SGHVS, FQNEAQ. Supplemented by reference TRBV7-8 and TRBJ2-7, the full variable domain reads GAGVSQSPRYKVAKRGQDVALRCDPISGHVSLFWYQQALGQGPEFLTYFQNEAQLDKSGLPSDRFFAERPEGSVSTLKIQRTQQEDSAVYLCASRQGYEQYFGPGTRLTVT.

This clonotype showed up just a few times. This sequence joins TRBV7-9 and TRBJ2-7; D is unresolved. This CDR3 is 14 amino acids long. V was pared by 2 bases and J by 3 bases, with 11 bases between. CDR1 is SEHNR and CDR2 is FQNEAQ in the germline V gene (reference sequence). CDR3 DNA sequence: TGTGCCAGCAGCTTAACTGCAGGAATCTACGAGCAGTACTTC. Translated, it gives CASSLTAGIYEQYF.

CDR3 sequence (DNA): TGTGCCTGCGCCGTTACGGTCTCTGGAAACACCATATATTTT. It is translated as CACAVTVSGNTIYF. The V call is TRBV30, the J call TRBJ1-3; unclear D gene. The germline V gene has CDR1 GTSNPN and CDR2 SVGIG (reference sequence). V shed 6 bases and J shed 0 bases, with 12 bases lying between them. This CDR3 comprises 14 residues. The full variable domain, with the rest looked up from reference TRBV30 and TRBJ1-3, is SQTIHQWPATLVQPVGSPLSLECTVEGTSNPNLYWYRQAAGRGLQLLFYSVGIGQISSEVPQNLSASRPQDRQFILSSKKLLLSDSGFYLCACAVTVSGNTIYFGEGSWLTVV.